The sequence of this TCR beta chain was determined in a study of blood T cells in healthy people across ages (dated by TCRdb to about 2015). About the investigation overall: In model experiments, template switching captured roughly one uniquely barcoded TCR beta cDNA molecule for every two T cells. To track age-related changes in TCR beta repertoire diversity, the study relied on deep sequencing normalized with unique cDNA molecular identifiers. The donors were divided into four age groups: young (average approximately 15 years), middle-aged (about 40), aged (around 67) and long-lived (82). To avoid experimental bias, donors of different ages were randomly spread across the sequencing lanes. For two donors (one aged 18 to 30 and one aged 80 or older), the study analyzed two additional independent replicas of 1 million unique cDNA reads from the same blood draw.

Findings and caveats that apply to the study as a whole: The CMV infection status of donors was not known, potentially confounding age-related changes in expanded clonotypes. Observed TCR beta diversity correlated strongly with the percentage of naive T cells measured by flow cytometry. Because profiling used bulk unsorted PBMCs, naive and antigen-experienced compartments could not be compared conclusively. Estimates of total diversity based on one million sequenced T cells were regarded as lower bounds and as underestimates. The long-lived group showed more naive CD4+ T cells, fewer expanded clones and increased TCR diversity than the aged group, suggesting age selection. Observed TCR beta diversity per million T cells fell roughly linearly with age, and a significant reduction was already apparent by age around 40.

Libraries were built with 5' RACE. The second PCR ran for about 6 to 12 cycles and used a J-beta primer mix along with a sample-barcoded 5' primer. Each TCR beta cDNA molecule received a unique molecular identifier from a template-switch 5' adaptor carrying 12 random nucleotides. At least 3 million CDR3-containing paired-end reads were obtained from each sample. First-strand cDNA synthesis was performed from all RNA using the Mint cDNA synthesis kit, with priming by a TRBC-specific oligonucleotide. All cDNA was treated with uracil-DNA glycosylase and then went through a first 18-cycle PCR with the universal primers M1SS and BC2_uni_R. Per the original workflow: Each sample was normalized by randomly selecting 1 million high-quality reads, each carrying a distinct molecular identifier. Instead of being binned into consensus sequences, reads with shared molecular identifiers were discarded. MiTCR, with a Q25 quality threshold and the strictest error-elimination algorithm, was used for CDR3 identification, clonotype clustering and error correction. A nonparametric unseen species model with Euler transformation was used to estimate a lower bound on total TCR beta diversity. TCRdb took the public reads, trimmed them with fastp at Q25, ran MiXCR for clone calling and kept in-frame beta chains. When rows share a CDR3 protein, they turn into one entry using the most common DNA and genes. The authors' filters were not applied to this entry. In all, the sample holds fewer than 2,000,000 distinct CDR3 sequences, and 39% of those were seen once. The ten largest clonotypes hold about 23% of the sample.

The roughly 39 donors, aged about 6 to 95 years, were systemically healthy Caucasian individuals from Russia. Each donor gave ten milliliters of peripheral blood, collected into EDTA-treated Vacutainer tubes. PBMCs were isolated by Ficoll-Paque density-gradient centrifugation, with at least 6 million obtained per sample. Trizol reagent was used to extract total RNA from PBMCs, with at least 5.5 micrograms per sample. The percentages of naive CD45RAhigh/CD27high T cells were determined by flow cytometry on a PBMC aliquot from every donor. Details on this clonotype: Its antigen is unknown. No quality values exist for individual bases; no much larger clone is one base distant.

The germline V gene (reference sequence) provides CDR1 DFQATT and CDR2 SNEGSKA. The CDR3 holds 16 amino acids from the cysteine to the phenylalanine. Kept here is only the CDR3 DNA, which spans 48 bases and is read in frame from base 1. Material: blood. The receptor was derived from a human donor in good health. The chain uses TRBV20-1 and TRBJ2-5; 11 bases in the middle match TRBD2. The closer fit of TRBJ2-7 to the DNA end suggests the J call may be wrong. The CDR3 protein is CSARAVSPGTSGEQYF. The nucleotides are TGCAGTGCTAGAGCGGTATCCCCAGGGACTAGCGGCGAGCAGTACTTC.